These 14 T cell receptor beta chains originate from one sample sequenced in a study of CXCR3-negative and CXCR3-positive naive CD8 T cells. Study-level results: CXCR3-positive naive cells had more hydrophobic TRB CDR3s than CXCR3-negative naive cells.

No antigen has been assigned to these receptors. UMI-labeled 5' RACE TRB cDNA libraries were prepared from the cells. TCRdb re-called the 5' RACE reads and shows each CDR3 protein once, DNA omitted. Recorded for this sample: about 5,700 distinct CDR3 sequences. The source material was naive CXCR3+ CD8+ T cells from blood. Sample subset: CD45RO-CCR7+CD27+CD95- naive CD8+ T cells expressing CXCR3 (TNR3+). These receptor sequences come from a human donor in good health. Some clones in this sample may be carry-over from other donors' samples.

CDR3 protein: CASSRPDHNEQFF. The chain links TRBV12-3 or TRBV12-4 to TRBJ2-1; there is no DNA to check the TCRdb D call of TRBD1. This CDR3 spans 13 amino acids.

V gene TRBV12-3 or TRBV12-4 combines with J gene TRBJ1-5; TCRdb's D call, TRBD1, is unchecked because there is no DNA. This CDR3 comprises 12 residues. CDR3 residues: CASRVGGQPQHF.

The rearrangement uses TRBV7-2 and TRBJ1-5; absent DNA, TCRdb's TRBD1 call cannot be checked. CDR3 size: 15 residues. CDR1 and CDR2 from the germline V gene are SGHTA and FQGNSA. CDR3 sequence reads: CASRLTGWYGQPQHF.

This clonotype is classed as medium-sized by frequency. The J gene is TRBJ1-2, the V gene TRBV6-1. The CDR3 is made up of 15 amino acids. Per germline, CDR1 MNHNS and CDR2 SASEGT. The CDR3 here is CASSEALPRVGGYTF.

This chain's CDR3 is CASSYSKLVMGGANEKLFF. The chain has TRBV6-5 and TRBJ1-4; with no DNA, the TCRdb D assignment of TRBD1 cannot be verified. Germline CDR1 and CDR2: MNHEY and SVGAGI. This CDR3 is 19 amino acids long.

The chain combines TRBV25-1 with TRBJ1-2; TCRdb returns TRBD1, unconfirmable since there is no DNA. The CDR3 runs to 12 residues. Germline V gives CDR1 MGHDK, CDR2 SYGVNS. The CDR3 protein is CASSGDSPGYTF.

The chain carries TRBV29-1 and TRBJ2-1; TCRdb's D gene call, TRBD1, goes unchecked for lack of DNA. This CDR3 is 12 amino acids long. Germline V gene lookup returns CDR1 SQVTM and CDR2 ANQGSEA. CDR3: CSVPDRGNEQFF.

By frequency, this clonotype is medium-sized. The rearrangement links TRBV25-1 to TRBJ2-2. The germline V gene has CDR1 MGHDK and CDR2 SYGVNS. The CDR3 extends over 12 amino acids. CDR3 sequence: CASSEYNGELFF.

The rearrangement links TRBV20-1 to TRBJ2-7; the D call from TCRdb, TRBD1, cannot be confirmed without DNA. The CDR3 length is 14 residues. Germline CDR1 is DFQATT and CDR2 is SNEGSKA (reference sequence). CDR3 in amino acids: CSARWDRGPYEQYF.

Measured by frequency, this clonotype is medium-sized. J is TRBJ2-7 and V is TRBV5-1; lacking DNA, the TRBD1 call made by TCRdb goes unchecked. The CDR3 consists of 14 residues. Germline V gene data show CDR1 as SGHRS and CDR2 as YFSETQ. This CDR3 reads CASSGPAGVHEQYF.

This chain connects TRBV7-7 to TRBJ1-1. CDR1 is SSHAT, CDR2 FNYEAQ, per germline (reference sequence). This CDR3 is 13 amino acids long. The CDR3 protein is CASSLGVDTEAFF.

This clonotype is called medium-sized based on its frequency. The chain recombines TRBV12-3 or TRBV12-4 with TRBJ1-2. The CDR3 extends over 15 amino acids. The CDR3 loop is CASTIALEGDYGYTF.

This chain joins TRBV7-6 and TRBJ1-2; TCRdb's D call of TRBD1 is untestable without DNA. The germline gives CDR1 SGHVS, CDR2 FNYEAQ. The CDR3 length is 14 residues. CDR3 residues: CASSLGRESYGYTF.

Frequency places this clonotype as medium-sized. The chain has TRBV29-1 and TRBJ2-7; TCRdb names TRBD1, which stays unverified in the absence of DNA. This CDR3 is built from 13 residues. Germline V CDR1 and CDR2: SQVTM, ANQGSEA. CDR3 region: CSVEVGTGDEQYF.